This entry concerns a single T cell receptor beta chain. What it binds is not known. The CDR3 length is 16 residues. Unmatched junction bases numbered 7, after V lost 6 bases and J lost 1 base. It was negative isolation that provided the CD8+ and CD4+ T cells, whereas TEMRA cells were enriched by FACS. This entry is derived from a study of CD8 T cells in Susac syndrome. Study observations and caveats: The CD4+ T cell repertoires that were profiled in Susac syndrome showed no clonal expansion.

Reverse transcription of 0.5 to 1 ug RNA used random hexamers. TCRdb reprocessed the immunoSEQ multiplex PCR reads via MiXCR and lists one record per CDR3 protein. In the table there are 150,000 to 200,000 distinct CDR3 sequences, roughly nine tenths of which are singletons. The origin of this receptor is a human donor with Susac syndrome. The sequencing input was CD4+ T cells from PBMCs. V gene TRBV12-3 or TRBV12-4 combines with J gene TRBJ2-7; TRBD1 aligns across 12 bases. The CDR3 loop reads CASSPGTGGPSYEQYF. CDR3 bases: TGTGCCAGCAGCCCCGGGACAGGGGGCCCGTCCTACGAGCAGTACTTC.